Listed below are T cell receptor beta chains from one sample, sequenced in a study of T cell responses to AZD1222 COVID-19 vaccine. Method: immunoSEQ multiplex PCR; TCRdb's copy keeps in-frame clones and lacks some. The sample yields about 75,000 clones, about nine tenths seen once. The source was peripheral blood, collected 28 days after the second AZD1222 dose. Receptors originate from an adult who received the AZD1222 COVID-19 vaccine. The CDR3 runs from the conserved cysteine through the conserved F or W. D genes are given only for firm matches. Size is omitted from some rows. Given values are once, few, many or a class for expanded clones.

cdr3_nt: TGTGCCAGCAGCAACAGGGTTTTCGGACCCCTCCACTTT
cdr3_aa: CASSNRVFGPLHF
clone_size: -
j_call: TRBJ1-6
d_call: -
v_call: TRBV5-6

cdr3_nt: TGTGCCAGCAGCCCAGAGGGCTGGACACCCCTCCACTTT
cdr3_aa: CASSPEGWTPLHF
clone_size: -
j_call: TRBJ1-6
d_call: -
v_call: TRBV7-8

cdr3_nt: TGTGCCTCAGGCGACCGGCCCCAGCATTTT
cdr3_aa: CASGDRPQHF
clone_size: -
j_call: TRBJ1-5
d_call: -
v_call: TRBV6-5

cdr3_nt: TGTGCCAGCAGTTGGCAGGAGAATTCACCCCTCCACTTT
cdr3_aa: CASSWQENSPLHF
clone_size: -
j_call: TRBJ1-6
d_call: -
v_call: TRBV6-2/TRBV6-3

cdr3_nt: TGTGCCAGCAGCTTAGCAGGTTTGAATTCACCCCTCCACTTT
cdr3_aa: CASSLAGLNSPLHF
clone_size: once
j_call: TRBJ1-6
d_call: -
v_call: TRBV7-9

cdr3_nt: TGTGCCAGCAGCCAAGAACGGGGCTACTATGGCTACACCTTC
cdr3_aa: CASSQERGYYGYTF
clone_size: -
j_call: TRBJ1-2
d_call: -
v_call: TRBV3-1/TRBV3-2

cdr3_nt: TGTGCCAGCAGTCGGGACAGGGGGAACGCAGATACGCAGTATTTT
cdr3_aa: CASSRDRGNADTQYF
clone_size: -
j_call: TRBJ2-3
d_call: TRBD1
v_call: TRBV2

cdr3_nt: TGCGCCAGCAGCTTGGATACCTCCTCCTACGAGCAGTACTTC
cdr3_aa: CASSLDTSSYEQYF
clone_size: -
j_call: TRBJ2-7
d_call: -
v_call: TRBV5-1

cdr3_nt: TGCACCCCGCGGTGTTGCAGGGACTGTGGCTACACCTTC
cdr3_aa: CTPRCCRDCGYTF
clone_size: -
j_call: TRBJ1-2
d_call: -
v_call: TRBV1

cdr3_nt: TGTGCCAGCAGTTGGAGGGAGGGACAGGGGGCACGAATAGCCTACGAGCAGTACTTC
cdr3_aa: CASSWREGQGARIAYEQYF
clone_size: -
j_call: TRBJ2-7
d_call: TRBD1
v_call: TRBV5-5

cdr3_nt: TGTGCCAGCAGCTTGGGACATCTGAAGGCTTTCTTT
cdr3_aa: CASSLGHLKAFF
clone_size: -
j_call: TRBJ1-1
d_call: -
v_call: TRBV13

cdr3_nt: TGCGCCAGCAGCCAAGGCCCAGGAGGTTCCTACAATGAGCAGTTCTTC
cdr3_aa: CASSQGPGGSYNEQFF
clone_size: -
j_call: TRBJ2-1
d_call: -
v_call: TRBV4-1

cdr3_nt: TGTGCCAGTAGTATTTTCGACTCCGGGACAGGGGGCCGTGGCTACACCTTC
cdr3_aa: CASSIFDSGTGGRGYTF
clone_size: -
j_call: TRBJ1-2
d_call: TRBD1
v_call: TRBV19

cdr3_nt: TGTGCCAGCAGGCCGGGCGCGGGACACAATGAGCAGTTCTTC
cdr3_aa: CASRPGAGHNEQFF
clone_size: -
j_call: TRBJ2-1
d_call: -
v_call: TRBV27

cdr3_nt: TGTGCCAGCAGCCGTCCGGGACAGGCAAGGAACGAGCAGTACTTC
cdr3_aa: CASSRPGQARNEQYF
clone_size: -
j_call: TRBJ2-7
d_call: TRBD1
v_call: TRBV3-1/TRBV3-2

cdr3_nt: TGCAGCGTCACCACAGGGCAGTGGTTGGAAGGCTACACCTTC
cdr3_aa: CSVTTGQWLEGYTF
clone_size: -
j_call: TRBJ1-2
d_call: -
v_call: TRBV29-1

cdr3_nt: TGTGCCTGGACCGCTTGGGACAGGGGGCGTACAGATACGCAGTATTTT
cdr3_aa: CAWTAWDRGRTDTQYF
clone_size: -
j_call: TRBJ2-3
d_call: TRBD1
v_call: TRBV30

cdr3_nt: TGTGCCAGCAGCAGAACCGGGACAGCCAATTCACCCCTCCACTTT
cdr3_aa: CASSRTGTANSPLHF
clone_size: once
j_call: TRBJ1-6
d_call: TRBD1
v_call: TRBV5-8

cdr3_nt: TGTGCCAGCAGGACTACGACAGGGGCATTGAGTACTGAAGCTTTCTTT
cdr3_aa: CASRTTTGALSTEAFF
clone_size: -
j_call: TRBJ1-1
d_call: TRBD1
v_call: TRBV3-1/TRBV3-2

cdr3_nt: TGCGCCAGCAGCCAAACAGGACCGACGGAACTGTTTTTT
cdr3_aa: CASSQTGPTELFF
clone_size: -
j_call: TRBJ1-4
d_call: -
v_call: TRBV4-1

cdr3_nt: TGTGCCAGCAGTGAACTGAGACTAGCGGGGGGCCGAGAAGAGACCCAGTACTTC
cdr3_aa: CASSELRLAGGREETQYF
clone_size: -
j_call: TRBJ2-5
d_call: TRBD2
v_call: TRBV6-1

cdr3_nt: TGCGCCAGCAGCCCCTTAGCGGGGGACTCCTACGAGCAGTACTTC
cdr3_aa: CASSPLAGDSYEQYF
clone_size: once
j_call: TRBJ2-7
d_call: TRBD2
v_call: TRBV4-3

cdr3_nt: TGTGCCAGCAGTGAGACAGGGGGATCGAGACAGCCCCAGCATTTT
cdr3_aa: CASSETGGSRQPQHF
clone_size: -
j_call: TRBJ1-5
d_call: TRBD1
v_call: TRBV2

cdr3_nt: TGCGCCAGCAGCCCCGGTCTGACGATTACCTACGAGCAGTACTTC
cdr3_aa: CASSPGLTITYEQYF
clone_size: -
j_call: TRBJ2-7
d_call: -
v_call: TRBV5-1

cdr3_nt: TGTGCCAGCACCCTGGGGGGGGTTCGAACTGGGACCCAGTACTTC
cdr3_aa: CASTLGGVRTGTQYF
clone_size: -
j_call: TRBJ2-5
d_call: TRBD2
v_call: TRBV28

cdr3_nt: TGTGCCAGCAGTTACTCTTTTCCTCCGGATTTCTATGGCTACACCTTC
cdr3_aa: CASSYSFPPDFYGYTF
clone_size: -
j_call: TRBJ1-2
d_call: -
v_call: TRBV6-2/TRBV6-3

cdr3_nt: TGTGCCACCTTGACCAGGGGGGACTGGACCGGGGAGCTGTTTTTT
cdr3_aa: CATLTRGDWTGELFF
clone_size: -
j_call: TRBJ2-2
d_call: -
v_call: TRBV6-5

cdr3_nt: TGCGCCAGCAGTGACGATAAGTCCTACGAGCAGTACTTC
cdr3_aa: CASSDDKSYEQYF
clone_size: -
j_call: TRBJ2-7
d_call: -
v_call: TRBV10-1

cdr3_nt: TGTGCCAGCAGTTACGACTTTCTCCGAAATTCACCCCTCCACTTT
cdr3_aa: CASSYDFLRNSPLHF
clone_size: -
j_call: TRBJ1-6
d_call: -
v_call: TRBV6-5

cdr3_nt: TGTGCCAGCAGCGACAGCTCCTACGAGCAGTACTTC
cdr3_aa: CASSDSSYEQYF
clone_size: -
j_call: TRBJ2-7
d_call: -
v_call: TRBV25-1

cdr3_nt: TGCAGTGCTAGTGAGAGGGGAGGCAATGAGCAGTTCTTC
cdr3_aa: CSASERGGNEQFF
clone_size: -
j_call: TRBJ2-1
d_call: -
v_call: TRBV20-1

cdr3_nt: TGTGCCAGTAGTACAAAATACGGGACAGGGGACTATGGCTACACCTTC
cdr3_aa: CASSTKYGTGDYGYTF
clone_size: -
j_call: TRBJ1-2
d_call: TRBD1
v_call: TRBV19

cdr3_nt: TGTGCCAGCAGCTCACAGGGTTTGGACACTGAAGCTTTCTTT
cdr3_aa: CASSSQGLDTEAFF
clone_size: -
j_call: TRBJ1-1
d_call: -
v_call: TRBV7-9

cdr3_nt: TGCAGTGCTAGTACAGCCCCAAACATTCAGTACTTC
cdr3_aa: CSASTAPNIQYF
clone_size: -
j_call: TRBJ2-4
d_call: -
v_call: TRBV20-1

cdr3_nt: TGTGCCAGCAGTTTATCAGCAGGGCGGCAGCCCCAGCATTTT
cdr3_aa: CASSLSAGRQPQHF
clone_size: -
j_call: TRBJ1-5
d_call: -
v_call: TRBV28

cdr3_nt: TGTGCCAGTAGTATGGAGACGGGACTCTATGGCTACACCTTC
cdr3_aa: CASSMETGLYGYTF
clone_size: -
j_call: TRBJ1-2
d_call: -
v_call: TRBV19

cdr3_nt: TGTGCCAGCAGGATACAGGGGGCCAGCACTGAAGCTTTCTTT
cdr3_aa: CASRIQGASTEAFF
clone_size: -
j_call: TRBJ1-1
d_call: TRBD1
v_call: TRBV2

cdr3_nt: TGTGCCAGCAGCCGGGGGACAGGGGCATCTGGGGCCAACGTCCTGACTTTC
cdr3_aa: CASSRGTGASGANVLTF
clone_size: once
j_call: TRBJ2-6
d_call: TRBD1
v_call: TRBV5-6

cdr3_nt: TGTGCCACCGCACAGGGGGCGTTTTCCTATAATTCACCCCTCCACTTT
cdr3_aa: CATAQGAFSYNSPLHF
clone_size: -
j_call: TRBJ1-6
d_call: TRBD1
v_call: TRBV11-2

cdr3_nt: TGTGCCAGCAGCTTTACAGGGGTCAATCAGCCCCAGCATTTT
cdr3_aa: CASSFTGVNQPQHF
clone_size: -
j_call: TRBJ1-5
d_call: TRBD1
v_call: TRBV7-8

cdr3_nt: TGTGCCAGCAGCCCCCTCGGGAACCAAGAGACCCAGTACTTC
cdr3_aa: CASSPLGNQETQYF
clone_size: -
j_call: TRBJ2-5
d_call: -
v_call: TRBV7-2

cdr3_nt: TGTGCCAGCAGCGCCTTTTGGGACAGCCTGATTTATGGCTACACCTTC
cdr3_aa: CASSAFWDSLIYGYTF
clone_size: -
j_call: TRBJ1-2
d_call: TRBD1
v_call: TRBV9

cdr3_nt: TGTGCCAGCAGGCAAGGGGGCCCCAATCAGCCCCAGCATTTT
cdr3_aa: CASRQGGPNQPQHF
clone_size: -
j_call: TRBJ1-5
d_call: TRBD1
v_call: TRBV2

cdr3_nt: TGCGCCAGCAGCTTGGTCACCCTGAACACTGAAGCTTTCTTT
cdr3_aa: CASSLVTLNTEAFF
clone_size: -
j_call: TRBJ1-1
d_call: -
v_call: TRBV5-1